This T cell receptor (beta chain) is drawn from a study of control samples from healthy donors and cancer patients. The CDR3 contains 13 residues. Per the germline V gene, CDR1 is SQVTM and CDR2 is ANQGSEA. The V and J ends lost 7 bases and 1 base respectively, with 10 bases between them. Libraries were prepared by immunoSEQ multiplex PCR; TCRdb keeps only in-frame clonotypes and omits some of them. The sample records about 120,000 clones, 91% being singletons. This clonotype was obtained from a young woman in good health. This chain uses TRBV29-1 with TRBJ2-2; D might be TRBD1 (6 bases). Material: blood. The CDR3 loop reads CSAQTGNTGELFF. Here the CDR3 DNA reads TGCAGCGCACAGACAGGGAACACCGGGGAGCTGTTTTTT.